The 30 T cell receptor beta chains listed next were all sequenced from one sample in a study of graft-versus-host responses after intestinal transplantation. The table came from immunoSEQ multiplex PCR; TCRdb's copy has only in-frame clones and leaves some out. Here the sample spans about 98,000 clones, about 83% being singletons. Sequences were derived from PBMCs, sampled 255 days after intestinal transplant. The receptors derive from a human patient who received an intestinal transplant, so some T cells may come from the graft donor.

J is TRBJ1-5 and V is TRBV5-6; D possibly corresponds to TRBD1 (6 bases). Per the germline V gene, CDR1 is SGHDT and CDR2 is YYEEEE. Trimming shortened V by 5 bases and J by 0 bases, and 15 bases separated the two germline ends. CDR3 length: 16 residues. The CDR3, as DNA: TGTGCCAGCAGTTTACAGGGAAGTTATAGCAATCAGCCCCAGCATTTT. Its translation is CASSLQGSYSNQPQHF.

The chain has TRBV28 and TRBJ2-3, with TRBD2 matching 10 bases. From germline, CDR1 is MDHEN and CDR2 SYDVKM. The CDR3 is 16 amino acids. The V segment lost 6 bases and the J segment 3 bases; nucleotides outside the gene matches: 9. CDR3 sequence reads: CASRALAGALTDTQYF. The CDR3 DNA reads TGTGCCAGCAGAGCTCTAGCGGGGGCCCTGACAGATACGCAGTATTTT.

This clone was detected a few times. This chain connects TRBV6-6 to TRBJ1-5; 7 positions agree with TRBD1. The V gene end was trimmed by 6 bases and the J gene end by 0 bases; junction bases not matched to a gene: 5. The CDR3 runs 15 residues. Per germline, CDR1 MNHNY and CDR2 SVGAGI (reference sequence). This chain's CDR3 is CASSYTGVSNQPQHF. The CDR3 DNA follows: TGTGCCAGCAGCTATACAGGGGTTAGCAATCAGCCCCAGCATTTT.

The chain joins TRBV14 to TRBJ1-1; D gene unclear. Trimming removed 6 bases at V and 1 base at J, with 9 bases between. CDR1 SGHDN and CDR2 FVKESK come from the germline V gene. The CDR3 extends over 13 amino acids. The CDR3 nucleotides read TGTGCCAGCAGTCTCGGAGGGAACACTGAAGCTTTCTTT. Encoded protein: CASSLGGNTEAFF.

V is TRBV29-1 and J is TRBJ2-5; 9 bases line up with TRBD2. The V gene's germline CDR1 is SQVTM and CDR2 ANQGSEA. With V trimmed by 5 bases and J by 1 base, 8 bases remained unmatched. CDR3 length: 15 residues. CDR3 coding DNA: TGCAGCGTTAACGCGGGAGGGCCCCTCCAAGAGACCCAGTACTTC. It codes for CSVNAGGPLQETQYF.

In its sample, this clone was seen once. The chain employs TRBV9 and TRBJ2-2; TRBD1 is a possible D gene (6 bases). The CDR3 has 16 residues. The V end was cut by 2 bases, the J end by 3 bases, with 14 bases between. Germline assignment: CDR1 SGDLS and CDR2 YYNGEE. This CDR3 is CASSVGARGYTGELFF. CDR3 nucleotides: TGTGCCAGCAGCGTGGGGGCTAGAGGCTACACCGGGGAGCTGTTTTTT. The full variable domain, in which reference TRBV9 and TRBJ2-2 provide the parts outside the CDR3, is DSGVTQTPKHLITATGQRVTLRCSPRSGDLSVYWYQQSLDQGLQFLIQYYNGEERAKGNILERFSAQQFPDLHSELNLSSLELGDSALYFCASSVGARGYTGELFFGEGSRLTVL.

The chain joins TRBV21-1 to TRBJ2-3; the table's D call of TRBD2 was not tested on the DNA. TRBV21-1 is annotated as a pseudogene. The CDR3 is 18 residues long. The CDR3 bases are TGTGCCAGCAGCAAACCTAGCGGGGGAGTCTATTGCACAGATACGCAGTATTTT. It specifies CASSKPSGGVYCTDTQYF.

The V and J genes are TRBV30 and TRBJ2-2, with TRBD2 as a possible D gene (6 bases). Germline V lookup: CDR1 GTSNPN, CDR2 SVGIG (reference sequence). The CDR3 extends over 15 amino acids. The V end lost 3 bases, the J end lost 5 bases, and 16 bases lay between the germline ends. CDR3 in amino acids: CAWRSQGLLTGELFF. The CDR3 nucleotides are TGTGCCTGGAGATCCCAGGGACTGCTGACCGGGGAGCTGTTTTTT.

The sample holds a few counts of this clone. The chain uses TRBV18 and TRBJ2-7; D possibly corresponds to TRBD2 (5 bases). V lost 3 bases, J lost 6 bases, and 12 bases lay in between. Germline V gene data show CDR1 as KGHSH and CDR2 as LQKENI. The CDR3 runs 13 residues. Here the CDR3 reads CASSPLRVAEQYF. DNA for the CDR3: TGTGCCAGCTCACCTTTGAGGGTCGCCGAGCAGTACTTC. The complete variable domain, with remaining parts taken from reference TRBV18 and TRBJ2-7, reads NAGVMQNPRHLVRRRGQEARLRCSPMKGHSHVYWYRQLPEEGLKFMVYLQKENIIDESGMPKERFSAEFPKEGPSILRIQQVVRGDSAAYFCASSPLRVAEQYFGPGTRLTVT.

J is TRBJ1-4 and V is TRBV28, with TRBD1 matching 8 bases. The J segment lost 8 bases and the V segment lost 2 bases, leaving 10 bases of the junction unmatched. Germline CDR1 reads MDHEN; CDR2 reads SYDVKM. There are 16 residues in the CDR3. The CDR3, as DNA: TGTGCCAGCAGTTTACCCCTCCCAGGGGGCAGCGAAAAACTGTTTTTT. Its protein product is CASSLPLPGGSEKLFF.

The V and J genes are TRBV18 and TRBJ1-2; TRBD1 matches at 7 bases. CDR1 is KGHSH, CDR2 LQKENI, per germline. V shed 3 bases and J 8 bases; nucleotides not matched to a gene: 6. This CDR3 has 13 residues. CDR3 region: CASSPLGQEGYTF. CDR3 nucleotides: TGTGCCAGCTCACCTCTTGGACAGGAGGGCTACACCTTC.

Only one count was recorded for this clone. The chain uses TRBV2 and TRBJ1-4, with unresolved D. The CDR3 has 12 amino acids. Trimming stripped 2 bases from V and 7 bases from J, with 5 bases between. Germline V gives CDR1 SNHLY, CDR2 FYNNEI. CDR3 DNA: TGTGCCAGCAGTGAATATAGTGAAAAACTGTTTTTT. Its protein product is CASSEYSEKLFF. The complete variable domain, with remaining parts taken from reference TRBV2 and TRBJ1-4, reads EPEVTQTPSHQVTQMGQEVILRCVPISNHLYFYWYRQILGQKVEFLVSFYNNEISEKSEIFDDQFSVERPDGSNFTLKIRSTKLEDSAMYFCASSEYSEKLFFGSGTQLSVL.

The chain links TRBV7-3 to TRBJ2-7, with D maybe TRBD2 (6 bases). The germline CDR1 and CDR2 sequences are SGHTA and FQGTGA. Trimming shortened V by 1 base and J by 6 bases, and 10 bases separated the two germline ends. This CDR3 spans 13 amino acids. CDR3 coding DNA: TGTGCCAGCAGCTTAAGGGGGGAGCTCGAGCAGTACGTC. Protein sequence: CASSLRGELEQYV.

The chain couples TRBV28 to TRBJ2-3; D unresolved. Germline assignment: CDR1 MDHEN and CDR2 SYDVKM. The CDR3 contains 13 residues. The ends were cut back, 3 bases at V and 0 bases at J, with 4 bases in the middle. The CDR3 nucleotides are TGTGCCAGCAGTTTTGCTAGCACAGATACGCAGTATTTT. This encodes CASSFASTDTQYF.

The V and J genes are TRBV6-1 and TRBJ1-1, with TRBD1 matching over 7 bases. This CDR3 contains 13 residues. From germline, CDR1 is MNHNS and CDR2 SASEGT. Trimming cost V 6 bases and J 7 bases; bases outside gene matches: 8. The DNA for the CDR3 is TGTGCCAGCAGAAGGGGGCAGCTGATTGAAGCTTTCTTT. This translates into CASRRGQLIEAFF.

CDR3 DNA: TGTGCCAGCAGCGTAAGGGTTACTATAAGCAATCAGCCCCAGCATTTT. It translates to CASSVRVTISNQPQHF. This chain links TRBV9 with TRBJ1-5, with D unclear. This CDR3 comprises 16 residues. Trimming shortened V by 1 base and J by 1 base, and 12 bases separated the two germline ends. CDR1 is SGDLS, CDR2 YYNGEE, per germline.

This chain uses TRBV4-1 with TRBJ2-7, with D possibly being TRBD1 (6 bases). The germline V and J ends were trimmed by 1 base and 3 bases, with 10 bases remaining between them. This CDR3 region has 14 residues. In germline, CDR1 is MGHRA, CDR2 YSYEKL. The chain's CDR3 is CASSQGQGIYEQYF. The CDR3 DNA reads TGCGCCAGCAGCCAAGGCCAGGGGATCTACGAGCAGTACTTC.

This clone was seen once. The V and J genes are TRBV30 and TRBJ1-1, with D maybe TRBD1 (5 bases). This CDR3 contains 14 residues. Trimming took 1 base from V and 5 from J, leaving 14 bases between them. CDR1 and CDR2 (germline): GTSNPN, SVGIG (reference sequence). CDR3 DNA sequence: TGTGCCTGGAGTGATCCAAGGGGAAGAACTGAAGCTTTCTTT. Translating it yields CAWSDPRGRTEAFF.

The chain links TRBV5-1 to TRBJ1-5, with D tentatively TRBD1 (5 bases). V lost 0 bases and J 3 bases, leaving 7 bases between the germline ends. The CDR3 loop spans 14 amino acids. Germline-derived CDR1 and CDR2 are SGHRS and YFSETQ. The CDR3 nucleotides read TGCGCCAGCAGCTTGGAGGGGACCAATCAGCCCCAGCATTTT. It translates to CASSLEGTNQPQHF.

This clone appeared a single time. The chain combines TRBV4-1 with TRBJ2-5, with a weak D call TRBD2 (6 bases). The CDR3 loop spans 15 amino acids. Trimming cost V 1 base and J 5 bases, with 14 bases left between them. CDR1 and CDR2 from the germline V gene are MGHRA and YSYEKL. The CDR3 DNA reads as TGCGCCAGCAGCCAAGCTTTGGCAGGGAGGGAGACCCAGTACTTC. Its protein is CASSQALAGRETQYF.

This chain links TRBV27 with TRBJ2-2, with 9 bases aligning to TRBD2. The CDR3 runs to 17 residues. Looked up from germline, CDR1 is MNHEY and CDR2 is SMNVEV (reference sequence). The J segment lost 7 bases and the V segment lost 5 bases, leaving 14 bases of the junction unmatched. The CDR3 protein is CASSQVLAGRKGGELFF. CDR3 bases: TGTGCCAGCAGTCAAGTCCTAGCGGGGCGAAAAGGCGGGGAGCTGTTTTTT.

This clone has a handful of counts. V is TRBV5-1 and J is TRBJ2-2; D is unresolved. Trimming pared 4 bases from V and 5 bases from J, leaving 12 bases between. Germline V gene sequence: CDR1 SGHRS, CDR2 YFSETQ. The CDR3 covers 14 residues. The CDR3 sequence: CASSDGPITGELFF. In DNA, the CDR3 is TGCGCCAGCAGCGACGGACCGATTACCGGGGAGCTGTTTTTT.

V and J are TRBV27 and TRBJ2-7; D might be TRBD1 (5 bases). V shed 0 bases and J shed 0 bases, with 9 bases lying between them. Germline V CDR1 and CDR2: MNHEY, SMNVEV (reference sequence). The CDR3 covers 15 residues. CDR3 in amino acids: CASSLSPDSSYEQYF. CDR3 DNA: TGTGCCAGCAGTTTATCACCCGACAGCTCCTACGAGCAGTACTTC.

Details on this clone: Other DNA sequences in this specimen translate into the identical CDR3. The chain links TRBV7-8 to TRBJ2-7; D remains ambiguous. Germline CDR1 is SGHVS and CDR2 is FQNEAQ. The V gene lost 5 bases and the J gene lost 2 bases, with 4 bases spanning the gap. The CDR3 covers 11 residues. The CDR3 DNA reads TGTGCCAGCAGCCTCACCTACGAGCAGTACTTC. Protein sequence: CASSLTYEQYF.

This clone was detected only once. At one end the junction does not follow the germline gene, possibly because of a read error. The rearrangement uses TRBV2 and TRBJ1-4; D perhaps matches TRBD1 (5 bases). The germline CDR1 and CDR2 sequences are SNHLY and FYNNEI. This CDR3 comprises 17 residues. The CDR3 region is CASSPFDVGGTNEKLLF. CDR3 bases: TGTGCCAGCAGTCCCTTCGACGTGGGGGGGACTAATGAAAAACTGCTTTTT.

V gene TRBV5-1 combines with J gene TRBJ2-7; tentative D call: TRBD2 (7 bases). The CDR3 sequence is 14 residues long. Germline CDR1 SGHRS, CDR2 YFSETQ. V lost 3 bases to trimming and J lost 5 bases, with 15 bases between them. CDR3 in DNA: TGCGCCAGCAGCTCCCAGACGGGGGGCAACGAGCAGTACTTC. Amino acids: CASSSQTGGNEQYF.

V gene TRBV4-1 combines with J gene TRBJ2-7, with D tentatively TRBD1 or TRBD2 (5 bases each). CDR1 and CDR2 (germline): MGHRA, YSYEKL. The CDR3 loop spans 15 amino acids. The V and J ends lost 3 bases and 4 bases respectively, with 16 bases between them. The CDR3 sequence is CASSHLGAGQYEQYF. The CDR3 bases are TGCGCCAGCAGCCATCTCGGGGCAGGGCAATACGAGCAGTACTTC.

Here the CDR3 reads CASSDGTGQYEQYF. The DNA of the CDR3 is TGTGCCAGCAGTGACGGGACAGGGCAGTACGAGCAGTACTTC. The chain joins TRBV2 to TRBJ2-7, with TRBD1 matching 9 bases. The CDR3 is made up of 14 amino acids. The germline V gene has CDR1 SNHLY and CDR2 FYNNEI. V lost 3 bases and J lost 4; bases outside the gene matches: 4.

J is TRBJ2-1 and V is TRBV6-5; 7 bases are shared with TRBD1. The trim removed 4 bases at V and 6 bases at J, leaving 9 bases unmatched. Looked up from germline, CDR1 is MNHEY and CDR2 is SVGAGI. The CDR3 has 15 amino acids. The DNA for the CDR3 is TGTGCCAGCAGTTTGACAGGGTTAGGGGTCAATGAGCAGTTCTTC. Encoded protein: CASSLTGLGVNEQFF.

The chain couples TRBV9 to TRBJ2-1, with 10 positions matching TRBD1. There are 17 residues in the CDR3. CDR1 is SGDLS and CDR2 is YYNGEE in the germline V gene. The ends lost 0 bases at V and 7 bases at J; junction bases unmatched: 10. In DNA form, the CDR3 reads TGTGCCAGCAGCGTAGACCCTGGGACAGGGGTTAGGAATGAGCAGTTCTTC. Translation: CASSVDPGTGVRNEQFF.